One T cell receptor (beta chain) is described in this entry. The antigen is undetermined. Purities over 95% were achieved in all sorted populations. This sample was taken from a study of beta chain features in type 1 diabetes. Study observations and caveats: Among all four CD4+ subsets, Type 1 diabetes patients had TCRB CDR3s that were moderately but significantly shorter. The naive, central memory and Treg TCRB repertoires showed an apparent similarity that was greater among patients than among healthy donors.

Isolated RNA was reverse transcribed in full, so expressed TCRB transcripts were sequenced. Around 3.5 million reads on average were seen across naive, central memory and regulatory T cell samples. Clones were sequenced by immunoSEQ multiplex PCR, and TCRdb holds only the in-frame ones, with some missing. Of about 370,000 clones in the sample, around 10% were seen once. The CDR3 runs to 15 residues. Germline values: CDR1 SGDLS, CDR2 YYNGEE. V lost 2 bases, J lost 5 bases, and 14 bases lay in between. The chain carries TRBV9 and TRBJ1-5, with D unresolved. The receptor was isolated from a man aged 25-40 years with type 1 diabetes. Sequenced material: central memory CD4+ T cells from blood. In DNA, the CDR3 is TGTGCCAGCAGCGTGCTTCTATGGGGAGATCAGCCCCAGCATTTT. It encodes CASSVLLWGDQPQHF.